These T cell receptor beta chains were read from a single sample in a study of blood T cell repertoires in COVID-19. Measured with immunoSEQ multiplex PCR; TCRdb has only the in-frame clones, and not every one. Among 43,000 or so clones listed, over 80% were seen once. Sequencing was performed on peripheral blood. All receptors derive from a man between 60 and 75 years old with active COVID-19. The CDR3 runs from the conserved cysteine through the conserved F or W. D genes are given only for firm matches. Clone size, where shown, is once, few, many, or a class for clones that have expanded.

size: NA
J: TRBJ2-7
V: TRBV5-5
D: NA
DNA: TGTGCCAGCAGCTGGAGCAGGGACTCCCGTGAGCAGTACTTC
CDR3: CASSWSRDSREQYF

size: NA
J: TRBJ2-5
V: TRBV4-3
D: TRBD2
DNA: TGCGCCAGCAGCCAAGATAGGGCGGGGGGGCTCGAGACCCAGTACTTC
CDR3: CASSQDRAGGLETQYF

size: NA
J: TRBJ2-1
V: TRBV10-2
D: TRBD2
DNA: TGCGCCACCCGACTAGCGGGAGGGGGGAATGAGCAGTTCTTC
CDR3: CATRLAGGGNEQFF

size: NA
J: TRBJ1-1
V: TRBV6-5
D: NA
DNA: TGTGCCAGTGAAGGGGAAAGTGGGACTGAAGCTTTCTTT
CDR3: CASEGESGTEAFF

size: NA
J: TRBJ1-4
V: TRBV19
D: TRBD1
DNA: TGTGCCAGTAGTTCCAGTAGGGGGCATAATGAAAAACTGTTTTTT
CDR3: CASSSSRGHNEKLFF

size: NA
J: TRBJ2-1
V: TRBV10-3
D: TRBD2
DNA: TGTGCCATCACCGGGACTAGCGGCCCGTTAGGATATGAGCAGTTCTTC
CDR3: CAITGTSGPLGYEQFF

size: once
J: TRBJ2-6
V: TRBV3-1/TRBV3-2
D: TRBD2
DNA: TGTGCCAGCAGCCTCTTAGCGGGGCGCGCTGGGGCCAACGTCCTGACTTTC
CDR3: CASSLLAGRAGANVLTF

size: NA
J: TRBJ2-7
V: TRBV3-1/TRBV3-2
D: NA
DNA: TGTGCCAGCAGCCCAGATTCAACCTACGAGCAGTACTTC
CDR3: CASSPDSTYEQYF

size: NA
J: TRBJ2-5
V: TRBV21-1
D: NA
DNA: TGTGCCAGCAGCCAAGGGGGCGGGAGCCCGGTAGCGGAGACCCAGTACTTC
CDR3: CASSQGGGSPVAETQYF

size: NA
J: TRBJ1-2
V: TRBV7-9
D: TRBD1
DNA: TGTGCCAGCAGTCCCGGGACAGGGTATGGCTACACCTTC
CDR3: CASSPGTGYGYTF

size: NA
J: TRBJ1-1
V: TRBV5-1
D: NA
DNA: TGCGCCAGCAGCTTGTCGGGGGGATGGAACACTGAAGCTTTCTTT
CDR3: CASSLSGGWNTEAFF

size: NA
J: TRBJ2-3
V: TRBV13
D: TRBD2
DNA: TGTGCCAGCAGCTTAAAGCGGGGGGCCCAAACAAGGACAGATACGCAGTATTTT
CDR3: CASSLKRGAQTRTDTQYF

size: NA
J: TRBJ1-1
V: TRBV7-8
D: NA
DNA: TGTGCCAGCAGCCTGGGAACTAGGGTCACTGAAGCTTTCTTT
CDR3: CASSLGTRVTEAFF

size: NA
J: TRBJ1-3
V: TRBV19
D: NA
DNA: TGTGCCAGTAGTACCCTGGTTGGCGGCTCTGGAAACACCATATATTTT
CDR3: CASSTLVGGSGNTIYF

size: once
J: TRBJ2-1
V: TRBV7-2
D: TRBD2
DNA: TGTGCCAGCAGAAGCCAACCGGGACTAGCTAAAAACAATGAGCAGTTCTTC
CDR3: CASRSQPGLAKNNEQFF

size: NA
J: TRBJ2-3
V: TRBV9
D: NA
DNA: TGTGCCAGCAGCGCCCCCTTGCGGGACCCCGGGCGACTCGCAGATACGCAGTATTTT
CDR3: CASSAPLRDPGRLADTQYF

size: NA
J: TRBJ1-1
V: TRBV4-3
D: NA
DNA: TGCGCCAGCAGCCAAGGCAGGAACACTGAAGCTTTCTTT
CDR3: CASSQGRNTEAFF

size: NA
J: TRBJ1-1
V: TRBV28
D: TRBD1
DNA: TGTGCCAGCACCAGGGCTGACAGGGCGGTTCTCAAAGCTTTCTTT
CDR3: CASTRADRAVLKAFF

size: NA
J: TRBJ1-1
V: TRBV6-5
D: NA
DNA: TGTGCCAGCAGGCTTGGGGGCAGGACGAACACTGAAGCTTTCTTT
CDR3: CASRLGGRTNTEAFF

size: NA
J: TRBJ2-2
V: TRBV28
D: NA
DNA: TGTGCCAGCAGGCCTAACGTAAACACCGGGGAGCTGTTTTTT
CDR3: CASRPNVNTGELFF

size: NA
J: TRBJ2-7
V: TRBV28
D: TRBD2
DNA: TGTGCCAGCAGTTTATCCAGGGTAGCGGGAGGTTCCGAGCAGTACTTC
CDR3: CASSLSRVAGGSEQYF

size: NA
J: TRBJ1-1
V: TRBV6-2/TRBV6-3
D: NA
DNA: TGTGCCAGCAGTTACCCTCCGGGACTGATGAACACTGAAGCTTTCTTT
CDR3: CASSYPPGLMNTEAFF

size: NA
J: TRBJ1-3
V: TRBV5-4
D: NA
DNA: TGTGCCAGCAGCTTAGCGGGGTTGGGGGCCCCTCTTCCTGGAAACACCATATATTTT
CDR3: CASSLAGLGAPLPGNTIYF

size: NA
J: TRBJ1-6
V: TRBV7-9
D: TRBD1
DNA: TGTGCCAGCAGCTTAGAACGACAGGGGGCTTCACCCCTCCACTTT
CDR3: CASSLERQGASPLHF

size: NA
J: TRBJ1-1
V: TRBV27
D: TRBD1
DNA: TGTGCCAGCAGTTACAGGGGCCGGAACACTGAAGCTTTCTTT
CDR3: CASSYRGRNTEAFF

size: few
J: TRBJ2-3
V: TRBV4-1
D: TRBD2
DNA: TGCGCCAGCAGCCAAAATCTAGCGGGGGGCGGGAATACGCAGTATTTT
CDR3: CASSQNLAGGGNTQYF

size: NA
J: TRBJ2-5
V: TRBV5-1
D: TRBD1
DNA: TGCGCCAGCAGCTCAAAATGGACAGGGGGCCGGGAGACCCAGTACTTC
CDR3: CASSSKWTGGRETQYF

size: NA
J: TRBJ1-2
V: TRBV5-1
D: TRBD1
DNA: TGCGCCAGCAGAATAACGACAGGGCCCTATGGCTACACCTTC
CDR3: CASRITTGPYGYTF

size: NA
J: TRBJ1-5
V: TRBV6-2/TRBV6-3
D: TRBD1
DNA: TGTGCCAGCAGCCAGACAGGGGGCGATCAGCCCCAGCATTTT
CDR3: CASSQTGGDQPQHF

size: NA
J: TRBJ2-7
V: TRBV9
D: TRBD2
DNA: TGTGCCAGCAGCGTACTAGCGGGAGACTACGAGCAGTACTTC
CDR3: CASSVLAGDYEQYF

size: once
J: TRBJ1-4
V: TRBV27
D: NA
DNA: TGTGCCAGCAGTTCCGGTGCCGATGAAAAACTGTTTTTT
CDR3: CASSSGADEKLFF

size: NA
J: TRBJ1-3
V: TRBV7-2
D: NA
DNA: TGTGCCAGCAGCTTAGGGTTAGGAGCCCCCGGAAACACCATATATTTT
CDR3: CASSLGLGAPGNTIYF

size: NA
J: TRBJ1-5
V: TRBV25-1
D: NA
DNA: TGTGCCAGCAAGGGGGTTGGCAATCAGCCCCAGCATTTT
CDR3: CASKGVGNQPQHF

size: NA
J: TRBJ1-2
V: TRBV9
D: NA
DNA: TGTGCCAGCAGCCCCCAACAGGGTGTTTCCTATGGCTACACCTTC
CDR3: CASSPQQGVSYGYTF

size: NA
J: TRBJ1-1
V: TRBV2
D: NA
DNA: TGTGCCAGCAACACCGGGTCTATGCGGGCTTTCTTT
CDR3: CASNTGSMRAFF

size: NA
J: TRBJ1-5
V: TRBV28
D: TRBD1
DNA: TGTGCCAGCAGCCCGGAGACAGGGCATCAGCCCCAGCATTTT
CDR3: CASSPETGHQPQHF

size: NA
J: TRBJ1-2
V: TRBV15
D: NA
DNA: TGTGCCACCAGCAGAGAGCGGGGTGAAAACTATGGCTACACCTTC
CDR3: CATSRERGENYGYTF

size: NA
J: TRBJ1-4
V: TRBV5-1
D: NA
DNA: TGCGCCAGCAGCGGGGGGGATCCGAATGAAAAACTGTTTTTT
CDR3: CASSGGDPNEKLFF

size: once
J: TRBJ1-1
V: TRBV6-2/TRBV6-3
D: NA
DNA: TGTGCCAGCAGTTATCCGGGAAACACTGAAGCTTTCTTT
CDR3: CASSYPGNTEAFF

size: large
J: TRBJ2-1
V: TRBV7-9
D: NA
DNA: TGTGCCAGCAGCTTATCCGAGGACTTGAATGAGCAGTTCTTC
CDR3: CASSLSEDLNEQFF

size: NA
J: TRBJ1-1
V: TRBV11-2
D: NA
DNA: TGTGCCAGCAGCTACACTAGGGACACTGAAGCTTTCTTT
CDR3: CASSYTRDTEAFF

size: NA
J: TRBJ2-1
V: TRBV29-1
D: TRBD2
DNA: TGCAGCACAAGACTAGCGGGGATTTACAATGAGCAGTTCTTC
CDR3: CSTRLAGIYNEQFF

size: NA
J: TRBJ2-1
V: TRBV20-1
D: NA
DNA: TGCAGTGCTAGTTACGGGGTCGATGAGCAGTTCTTC
CDR3: CSASYGVDEQFF

size: NA
J: TRBJ1-2
V: TRBV29-1
D: NA
DNA: TGCAGCGTTGAAGATCCGACAGTCGCTAACTATGGCTACACCTTC
CDR3: CSVEDPTVANYGYTF

size: NA
J: TRBJ1-5
V: TRBV7-6
D: NA
DNA: TGTGCCAGCAGCCTTGCTGGGACTTCAGACGCCCCCCAGCATTTT
CDR3: CASSLAGTSDAPQHF

size: once
J: TRBJ1-5
V: TRBV6-1
D: TRBD1
DNA: TGTGCCAGCAGTGATTTCGGACAGGGGACCAATCAGCCCCAGCATTTT
CDR3: CASSDFGQGTNQPQHF

size: NA
J: TRBJ2-1
V: TRBV5-4
D: TRBD2
DNA: TGTGCCAGCAGCTTGTTGGGACTAGCGGGTCACTACAATGAGCAGTTCTTC
CDR3: CASSLLGLAGHYNEQFF

size: NA
J: TRBJ2-3
V: TRBV9
D: TRBD2
DNA: TGTGCCAGCAGCGTACTTCTAGCGGGGGCCACAGATACGCAGTATTTT
CDR3: CASSVLLAGATDTQYF

size: once
J: TRBJ1-3
V: TRBV7-8
D: NA
DNA: TGTGCCAGCAGCTCAGGACTGGCCTCTGGAAACACCATATATTTT
CDR3: CASSSGLASGNTIYF

size: once
J: TRBJ1-4
V: TRBV18
D: NA
DNA: TGTGCCAGCTCACCACCTCAGGGGAAGGGGGACACTAATGAAAAACTGTTTTTT
CDR3: CASSPPQGKGDTNEKLFF

size: NA
J: TRBJ2-5
V: TRBV4-2
D: TRBD2
DNA: TGTGCCAGCAGCCAAGCGGGGCTAGCGGGGATAGAGACCCAGTACTTC
CDR3: CASSQAGLAGIETQYF

size: once
J: TRBJ2-6
V: TRBV5-1
D: TRBD2
DNA: TGCGCCAGCAGCTTTGGGGGACTAGGACTCTCTGGGGCCAACGTCCTGACTTTC
CDR3: CASSFGGLGLSGANVLTF

size: NA
J: TRBJ2-7
V: TRBV27
D: NA
DNA: TGTGCCAGCAGTTTAAGGGGGTTCTCCTACGAGCAGTACTTC
CDR3: CASSLRGFSYEQYF

size: NA
J: TRBJ1-1
V: TRBV6-2/TRBV6-3
D: TRBD1
DNA: TGTGCCAGCAGTTACGGGACAGGAAACCTCCCCGGTGAAGCTTTCTTT
CDR3: CASSYGTGNLPGEAFF

size: NA
J: TRBJ2-7
V: TRBV28
D: TRBD2
DNA: TGTGCCAGCAGTCCGGCCGATACTAGCGGGAGCCGGAACGAGCAGTACTTC
CDR3: CASSPADTSGSRNEQYF

size: once
J: TRBJ2-7
V: TRBV6-2/TRBV6-3
D: TRBD1
DNA: TGTGCCAGCAGTTACAGGGACAGTTCCTACGAGCAGTACTTC
CDR3: CASSYRDSSYEQYF

size: NA
J: TRBJ1-1
V: TRBV13
D: NA
DNA: TGTGCCAGCAGCCCGGACATGAACACTGAAGCTTTCTTT
CDR3: CASSPDMNTEAFF